This T cell receptor beta chain comes out of a study of T cells after yellow fever vaccination. Study-wide results and caveats: Abundant bulk-population clonotypes could contaminate the FACS-sorted repertoires. Most clones from primary vaccination resurfaced after the booster (about 95% CD4, more than 75% CD8). Weaker, the secondary response had a peak occurring faster, on day 5 versus 15.

As regards this clonotype: The antigen is not known.

V dropped 0 bases and J dropped 4 bases, with 7 bases sitting between them. This CDR3 comprises 13 residues. CDR1 is DFQATT and CDR2 is SNEGSKA in the germline V gene (reference sequence). Making TCR cDNA involved 5'RACE template switching, which added UMIs and a universal primer site. TCRdb re-called the 5' RACE reads through MiXCR, storing one row per CDR3 protein. The top ten hold roughly 18% of the sample, which has fewer than 450,000 distinct CDR3 sequences, roughly 8.4% seen once. The clonotype originates from a man between 18 and 35 years old who received the YFV17D yellow fever vaccine. This chain connects TRBV20-1 to TRBJ2-1, with a weak D call TRBD1 (5 bases). The sequenced sample was PBMCs, obtained roughly seven weeks after the first yellow fever vaccination. The CDR3 DNA is TGCAGTGCTAGAGAGGGGCAGTACAATGAGCAGTTCTTC. Its protein product is CSAREGQYNEQFF.